This T cell receptor beta chain was obtained from a study of T cell responses to AZD1222 COVID-19 vaccine. Worth noting for this clone: Its antigen is still unknown.

Generated by immunoSEQ multiplex PCR, the TCRdb table keeps only in-frame clones and is missing some. The sample has over 150,000 clones; just over 90% are singletons. Study outcomes and limitations: Repertoire samples came only from after the peak T cell response. Two doses of AZD1222 preceded a rise in Spike-specific TCR breadth and depth. Researchers report vaccine-associated CD4 TCRs spanning spike, with dominance at 160-218 and 743-854. In a largely white British group with more females than males, clonal diversity was possibly underestimated.

The V segment lost 0 bases and the J segment 6 bases; nucleotides outside the gene matches: 4. CDR1 is GTSNPN, CDR2 SVGIG, per germline (reference sequence). This CDR3 is 15 amino acids long. The gene calls are TRBV30 and TRBJ2-2; 10 bases line up with TRBD2. The sample was peripheral blood, taken 28 days after the second AZD1222 dose. This receptor was obtained from an adult who received the AZD1222 COVID-19 vaccine. The CDR3 protein is CAWSVALAGAGELFF. The CDR3 DNA reads TGTGCCTGGAGTGTGGCTCTAGCGGGGGCCGGGGAGCTGTTTTTT.